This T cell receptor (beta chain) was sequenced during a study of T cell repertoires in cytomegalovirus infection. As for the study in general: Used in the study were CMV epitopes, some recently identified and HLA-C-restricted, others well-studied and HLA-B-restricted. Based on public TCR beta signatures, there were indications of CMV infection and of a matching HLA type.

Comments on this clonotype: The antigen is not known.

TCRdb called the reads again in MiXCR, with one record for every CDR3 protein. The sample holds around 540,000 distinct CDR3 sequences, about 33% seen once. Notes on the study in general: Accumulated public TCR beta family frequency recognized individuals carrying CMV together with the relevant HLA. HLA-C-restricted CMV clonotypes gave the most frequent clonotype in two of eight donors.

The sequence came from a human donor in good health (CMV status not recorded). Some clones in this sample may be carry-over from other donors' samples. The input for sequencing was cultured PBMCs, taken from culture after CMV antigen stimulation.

CDR3 sequence: CASSYGWGSAGEKLFF. DNA of the CDR3: TGTGCCAGCAGTTACGGGTGGGGCTCTGCCGGCGAAAAACTGTTTTTT. The chain is built from TRBV6-5 and TRBJ1-4; possibly TRBD1 for D (5 bases). Germline V gives CDR1 MNHEY, CDR2 SVGAGI. V was shortened by 2 bases and J by 8 bases, with 18 bases between the two germline ends. The length of the CDR3 is 16 residues.